There are many counts of the clone carrying this TCR beta chain. Its antigen is not known. This specimen comes from a study of T-cell reconstitution after alpha-beta-depleted transplantation in children. Study-wide points: Fresh T-cell production supplied most of the T-cell counts and diversity seen one year after transplant. In patients about two months after transplant, alpha-beta T cells reportedly arose from several hundred expanded graft clones. At day 60, the high TCRbeta diversity found in some patients originated from recipient T cells and thymic progenitors that had survived.

CDR1 and CDR2 from the germline V gene are LGHDT and YNNKEL (reference sequence). V lost 2 bases to trimming and J lost 9 bases, with 14 bases between them. This CDR3 comprises 14 residues. Molecular barcoding with unique molecular identifiers was used for the TCRbeta library. MiXCR was run by TCRdb on the PCR reads, yielding one entry per CDR3 protein. The sample has about 300,000 distinct CDR3 sequences, around 10% seen once. The source of this sequence is a boy under two years old with acute myeloid leukemia, due to receive a stem cell transplant. The rearrangement joins TRBV3-1 to TRBJ2-1; D is unclear. Sequenced here: PBMCs, sampled before TCRalphabeta/CD19-depleted stem cell transplant. CDR3 in DNA: TGTGCCAGCAGCCAATGGCCGGCGGCCCTTGAGCAGTTCTTC. This encodes CASSQWPAALEQFF.